This T cell receptor (beta chain) was sequenced for a study of chemoradiotherapy in HPV16-positive cancers. Study-wide context: Candidate HPV-specific T-cell clones and common TCR motifs came from functional assays in a couple of HPV16-positive patients. Study findings and constraints: For HPV16-positive patients, expanding HPV-responsive T cells associated with longer recurrence-free survival.

Concerning this clone: Its antigen is undetermined.

Repertoires were sampled repeatedly during chemoradiotherapy. Some clones are missing from TCRdb's copy, which holds only in-frame ones; the method was immunoSEQ multiplex PCR. This table has some 16,000 clones, roughly 79% appearing once. This sample was taken from a patient who underwent chemoradiotherapy. The receptor was derived from a human donor with HPV-associated anogenital cancer.

In DNA form, the CDR3 reads TGTGCCAGCAGCACCGGGCCGGGGGGGAAGGACATTCAGTACTTC. Amino acids: CASSTGPGGKDIQYF. V gene TRBV9 combines with J gene TRBJ2-4; 8 positions agree with TRBD2. The V and J ends lost 4 bases and 8 bases, in that order; junction bases with no gene match: 11. In germline, CDR1 is SGDLS, CDR2 YYNGEE. This CDR3 has 15 amino acids.